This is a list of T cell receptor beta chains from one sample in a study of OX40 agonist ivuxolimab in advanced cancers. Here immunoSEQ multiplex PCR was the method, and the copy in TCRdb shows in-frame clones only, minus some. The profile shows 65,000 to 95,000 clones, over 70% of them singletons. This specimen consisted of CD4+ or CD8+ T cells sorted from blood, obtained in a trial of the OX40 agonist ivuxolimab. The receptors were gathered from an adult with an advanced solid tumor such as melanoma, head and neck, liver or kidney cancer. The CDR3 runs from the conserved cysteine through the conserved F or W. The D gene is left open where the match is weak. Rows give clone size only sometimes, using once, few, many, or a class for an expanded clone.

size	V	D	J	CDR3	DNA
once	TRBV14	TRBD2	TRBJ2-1	CASSRGLAANEQFF	TGTGCCAGCAGCCGAGGACTAGCTGCCAATGAGCAGTTCTTC
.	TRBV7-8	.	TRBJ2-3	CASKGWRGSTDTQYF	TGTGCCAGCAAGGGGTGGCGGGGATCCACAGATACGCAGTATTTT
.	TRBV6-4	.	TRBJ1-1	CASSDSGTPSMNTEAFF	TGTGCCAGCAGTGACTCGGGGACACCCTCCATGAACACTGAAGCTTTCTTT
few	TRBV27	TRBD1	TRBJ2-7	CASSHPTGAGKEQYF	TGTGCCAGCAGCCATCCGACAGGGGCGGGTAAAGAGCAGTACTTC
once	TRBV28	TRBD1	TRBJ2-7	CASRPTDRDTYEQYF	TGTGCCAGCAGGCCTACTGACAGGGATACCTACGAGCAGTACTTC
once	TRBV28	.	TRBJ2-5	CASSLAGQLGETQYF	TGTGCCAGCAGCCTGGCTGGGCAGTTGGGAGAGACCCAGTACTTC
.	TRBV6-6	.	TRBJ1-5	CASSYAGQTSNQPQHF	TGTGCCAGCAGTTACGCCGGACAGACTAGCAATCAGCCCCAGCATTTT
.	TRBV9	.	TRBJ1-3	CASSVEGTQGNTIYF	TGTGCCAGCAGCGTAGAAGGGACCCAAGGAAACACCATATATTTT
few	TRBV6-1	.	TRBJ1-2	CASSEGYGYGYTF	TGTGCCAGCAGTGAAGGGTATGGCTATGGCTACACCTTC
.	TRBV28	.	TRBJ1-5	CASSLEYQPQHF	TGTGCCAGCAGTCTGGAATATCAGCCCCAGCATTTT
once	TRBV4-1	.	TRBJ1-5	CASSQVIGDQPQHF	TGCGCCAGCAGCCAAGTAATAGGGGATCAGCCCCAGCATTTT
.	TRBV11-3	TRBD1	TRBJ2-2	CAVRQGARNTGELFF	TGTGCCGTACGACAGGGGGCGCGAAACACCGGGGAGCTGTTTTTT
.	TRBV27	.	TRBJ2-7	CASKGGSYEQYF	TGTGCCAGCAAGGGCGGTTCCTACGAGCAGTACTTC
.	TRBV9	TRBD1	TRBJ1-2	CASSSTGGSNYGYTF	TGTGCCAGCAGCTCGACAGGGGGCTCTAACTATGGCTACACCTTC
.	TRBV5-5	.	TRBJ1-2	CASSLLGASGYTF	TGTGCCAGCAGCTTGCTGGGGGCCTCTGGCTACACCTTC
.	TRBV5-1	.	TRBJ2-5	CASSRTAGPLQETQYF	TGCGCCAGCAGCCGAACGGCGGGGCCCCTCCAAGAGACCCAGTACTTC
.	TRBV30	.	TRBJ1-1	CAWSPPPGVTEAFF	TGTGCCTGGAGTCCTCCGCCAGGGGTCACTGAAGCTTTCTTT
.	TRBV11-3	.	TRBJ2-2	CASSTGRDTGELFF	TGTGCCAGCAGCACCGGTAGGGACACCGGGGAGCTGTTTTTT
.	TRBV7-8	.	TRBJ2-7	CASSSTVNPYEQYF	TGTGCCAGCAGCTCTACAGTGAACCCCTACGAGCAGTACTTC
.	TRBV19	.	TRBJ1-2	CASTQGLNYGYTF	TGTGCCAGTACCCAAGGATTAAACTATGGCTACACCTTC
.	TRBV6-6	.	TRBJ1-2	CASSYSDRNYGYTF	TGTGCCAGCAGTTACTCGGACAGAAACTATGGCTACACCTTC
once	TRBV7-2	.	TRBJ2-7	CASSVWGEYEQYF	TGTGCCAGCAGCGTATGGGGAGAGTACGAGCAGTACTTC
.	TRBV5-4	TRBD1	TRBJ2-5	CASSYDRGQETQYF	TGTGCCAGCAGTTATGACAGGGGCCAAGAGACCCAGTACTTC
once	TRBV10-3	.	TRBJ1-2	CAIKGSNYGYTF	TGTGCCATCAAGGGGAGTAACTATGGCTACACCTTC
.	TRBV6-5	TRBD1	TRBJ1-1	CASSYLDRGRTEAFF	TGTGCCAGCAGTTATCTGGACAGGGGGCGAACTGAAGCTTTCTTT
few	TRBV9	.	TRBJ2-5	CASSDSDGGFRETQYF	TGTGCCAGCAGCGATTCGGACGGTGGCTTCAGAGAGACCCAGTACTTC
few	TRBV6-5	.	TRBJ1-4	CASSRRGDEKLFF	TGTGCCAGCAGTCGCCGGGGAGATGAAAAACTGTTTTTT
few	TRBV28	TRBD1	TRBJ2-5	CASTRTGGRETQYF	TGTGCCAGTACAAGGACAGGGGGAAGAGAGACCCAGTACTTC
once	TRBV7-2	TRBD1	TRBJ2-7	CASSSRDRGSEQYF	TGTGCCAGCAGCTCCAGGGACAGGGGTTCCGAGCAGTACTTC
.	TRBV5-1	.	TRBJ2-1	CASSNRTGSYNEQFF	TGCGCCAGCAGCAACCGGACGGGGTCCTACAATGAGCAGTTCTTC
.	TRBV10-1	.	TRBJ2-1	CASSETGAGNEQFF	TGCGCCAGCAGTGAAACGGGAGCCGGGAATGAGCAGTTCTTC
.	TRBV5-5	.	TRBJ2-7	CASSPREGSSYEQYF	TGTGCCAGCAGCCCCCGAGAAGGGAGCTCCTACGAGCAGTACTTC
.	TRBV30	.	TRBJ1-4	CAWGQWSEKLFF	TGTGCCTGGGGGCAGTGGAGTGAAAAACTGTTTTTT
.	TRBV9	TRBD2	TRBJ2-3	CASSSFSGSTDTQYF	TGTGCCAGCAGCTCCTTTAGCGGGAGCACAGATACGCAGTATTTT
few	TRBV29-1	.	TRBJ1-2	CSVNVGENYGYTF	TGCAGCGTTAACGTCGGGGAGAACTATGGCTACACCTTC